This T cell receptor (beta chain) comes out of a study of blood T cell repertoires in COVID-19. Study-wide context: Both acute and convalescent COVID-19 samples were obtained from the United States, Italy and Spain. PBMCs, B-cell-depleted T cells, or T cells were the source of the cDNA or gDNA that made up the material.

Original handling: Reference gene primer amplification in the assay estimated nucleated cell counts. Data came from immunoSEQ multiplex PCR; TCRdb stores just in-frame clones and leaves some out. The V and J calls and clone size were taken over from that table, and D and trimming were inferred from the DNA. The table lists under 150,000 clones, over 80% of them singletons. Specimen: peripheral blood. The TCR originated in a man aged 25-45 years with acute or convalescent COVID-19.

The CDR3 nucleotides read TGTGCCAGCCCCCCCGGTCAGGACACCACAGATACGCAGTATTTT. This codes for CASPPGQDTTDTQYF. The chain joins TRBV7-9 to TRBJ2-3; tentatively, D is TRBD1 (5 bases). Per the germline V gene, CDR1 is SEHNR and CDR2 is FQNEAQ (reference sequence). Trimming stripped 8 bases from V and 2 bases from J, with 17 bases between. The CDR3 contains 15 residues. Looking up the rest from reference TRBV7-9 and TRBJ2-3 gives the full variable domain: DTGVSQNPRHKITKRGQNVTFRCDPISEHNRLYWYRQTLGQGPEFLTYFQNEAQLEKSRLLSDRFSAERPKGSFSTLEIQRTEQGDSAMYLCASPPGQDTTDTQYFGPGTRLTVL.